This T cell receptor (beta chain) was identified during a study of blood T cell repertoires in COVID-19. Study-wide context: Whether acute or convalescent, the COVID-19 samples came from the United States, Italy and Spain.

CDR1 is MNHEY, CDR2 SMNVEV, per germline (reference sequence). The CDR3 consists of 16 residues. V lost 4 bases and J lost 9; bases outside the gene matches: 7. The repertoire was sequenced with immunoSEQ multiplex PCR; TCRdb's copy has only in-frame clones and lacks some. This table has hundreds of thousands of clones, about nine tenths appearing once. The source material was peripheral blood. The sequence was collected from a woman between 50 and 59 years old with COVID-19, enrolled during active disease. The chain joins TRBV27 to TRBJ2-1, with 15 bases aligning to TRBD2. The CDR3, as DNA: TGTGCCAGCAGTTCTCGGACTAGCGGGAGGGAAGGTGAGCAGTTCTTC. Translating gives CASSSRTSGREGEQFF.